The text below deals with one T cell receptor (beta chain). Its specificity is not known. The data were obtained in a study of cytomegalovirus exposure and HLA in healthy donors. The CDR3 length is 13 residues. Germline-derived CDR1 and CDR2 are SGHDN and FVKESK. V shed 2 bases and J shed 7 bases, with 11 bases lying between them. Regarding the study as a whole: The classifier was said to identify cytomegalovirus status with high specificity and sensitivity.

The PCR was carried out with 60 Vbeta primers and 13 Jbeta primers. Sequenced by immunoSEQ multiplex PCR; TCRdb stores in-frame clones only, minus some. Its listing shows tens of thousands of clones. The chain links TRBV14 to TRBJ1-2, with D possibly being TRBD1 (5 bases). Specimen: PBMCs. The TCR was taken from a man aged 50-59 years in good health and CMV-seronegative. DNA of the CDR3: TGTGCCAGCAGCCAAACAAGGGGACTTGGCTACACCTTC. It is translated as CASSQTRGLGYTF.